This T cell receptor beta chain derives from a study of neurological immune-mediated disorders. Findings of the study overall: Falling below healthy controls, multiple sclerosis showed the least TCR clonal expansion, while HTLV-1-associated myelopathy showed the most.

Source material was 2 million unsorted PBMCs, stored at -80 °C in RNAlater. CDR1 is LNHDA and CDR2 is SQIVND in the germline V gene (reference sequence). There are 13 residues in the CDR3. The trim removed 10 bases at V and 5 bases at J, leaving 9 bases unmatched. To note about this clonotype: The antigen is unknown.

The cDNA was synthesized by 5'RACE incorporating 10-nucleotide random UMIs. TCRdb passed the 5' RACE reads through MiXCR, listing each CDR3 protein once. The repertoire has tens of thousands of distinct CDR3 sequences, 11% of them found once; the top ten carry approximately 2%. This TCR was recovered from a man aged 55-75 years in good health. This rearrangement joins TRBV19 to TRBJ2-5; 8 bases fit TRBD1. Input material: PBMCs. For the CDR3, the DNA is TGTGCCACTGGACAGGGTATTGTTGAGACCCAGTACTTC. Residues: CATGQGIVETQYF.